The T cell receptor beta chain under discussion was sequenced for a study of neurological immune-mediated disorders. Study summary: Of around 35 multiple sclerosis patients, some 30 were relapsing-remitting and 3 secondary progressive. Overall study findings and caveats: Neither clinical nor MRI features were found to be associated with the multiple sclerosis repertoire cluster.

From 15-18 subjects, each sequencing run yielded over 180 million TCR-beta sequences. Using its own MiXCR run on the 5' RACE reads, TCRdb lists one record per CDR3 protein. In the table there are tens of thousands of distinct CDR3 sequences, around 1.9% of which are singletons. This clonotype appeared many times. The antigen is not known. The CDR3 loop spans 14 amino acids. Trimming cost V 2 bases and J 1 base, with 7 bases left between them. Per the germline V gene, CDR1 is MNHNS and CDR2 is SASEGT. The unsorted libraries were generated from a total of 2 million PBMCs, which had been stored in RNAlater at -80 C.

The chain is built from TRBV6-1 and TRBJ2-3, with D unresolved. The sample consisted of PBMCs. This receptor was taken from a woman aged 40 to 50 with multiple sclerosis. The CDR3 loop reads CASSEWARTDTQYF. In DNA, the CDR3 is TGTGCCAGCAGTGAATGGGCACGCACAGATACGCAGTATTTT.